This T cell receptor beta chain is from a study of Graves' ophthalmopathy and Graves' hyperthyroidism. Points from the study as a whole: Most clonotypes expanded in thyroid above 0.001 frequency were present in blood too.

Turning to this clonotype: The antigen remains undetermined.

Per germline, CDR1 LNHDA and CDR2 SQIVND (reference sequence). Trimming removed 4 bases at V and 2 bases at J, with 6 bases between. The CDR3 is made up of 13 amino acids. Patients with other autoimmune diseases, uncontrolled infections, pregnancy or lactation were excluded. Clinical symptoms, serum thyroxine, TRAb, thyroid ultrasound and orbital computed tomography were relied on for diagnosis. CDR3 regions of TCR beta were amplified from RNA transcripts. After a first-round RT-PCR with HTBI primers, a second-round multiplex PCR was run. TCRdb reprocessed the multiplex PCR reads with MiXCR, giving one entry per CDR3 protein. The top ten clones hold 3.5% to 5% of a sample with about 600,000 distinct CDR3 sequences, less than 40% of them seen once.

Sequencing used peripheral blood or thyroid tissue (not recorded which). The chain couples TRBV19 to TRBJ2-1, with D unresolved. This clonotype was obtained from an adult man with Graves' hyperthyroidism. For the CDR3, the DNA is TGTGCCAGTAGTACTGGGACCTACAATGAGCAGTTCTTC. It specifies CASSTGTYNEQFF.